This entry describes one T cell receptor (beta chain). This sample was included in a study of response to subunit inactivated influenza vaccine. TCRdb itself ran the RT-PCR reads through MiXCR, one entry per CDR3 protein. The table records about 530,000 distinct CDR3 sequences, 10% to 15% of them present only once. This CDR3 is built from 17 residues. Trimming cost V 0 bases and J 7 bases, with 19 bases left between them. CDR1 and CDR2 from the germline V gene are MNHEY and SVGEGT. The clonotype originates from a man in his forties or fifties who received an inactivated influenza vaccine. The genes are TRBV6-2 or TRBV6-3 and TRBJ2-1; unclear D gene. Sequenced here: PBMCs from blood, sampled 40 to 50 days after vaccination. The CDR3 loop reads CASSYSPDQTVLNEQFF. CDR3 sequence (DNA): TGTGCCAGCAGTTACTCCCCAGACCAGACCGTTTTGAATGAGCAGTTCTTC.